This T cell receptor (beta chain) was found in a study of T cell clonotyping in hematopoietic cell transplantation. Study-wide points: After transplant, recipient diversity fell while pathologically expanded clonotypes grew through day 180.

The data were produced by immunoSEQ multiplex PCR, yet TCRdb's version contains in-frame clones alone and is incomplete. The sample records more than 4,500 clones, more than 85% being singletons. Of note for this clone: Its target is not known.

Germline V gene data show CDR1 as GTSNPN and CDR2 as SVGIG (reference sequence). This CDR3 spans 14 amino acids. With 3 bases clipped from V and 0 bases from J, the junction kept 3 bases outside the gene matches. Sample: peripheral blood mononuclear cells, taken 100 days after allogeneic stem cell transplant. This TCR was sampled from a female patient in her fifties who had an allogeneic stem cell transplant from an unrelated donor, so T cells may come from the graft donor. Some clones in this sample may be carry-over from other donors' samples. This chain joins TRBV30 and TRBJ2-7, with 9 bases lining up with TRBD1. CDR3 protein: CAWRRTGVSYEQYF. The CDR3 DNA is TGTGCCTGGAGGAGGACAGGGGTCTCCTACGAGCAGTACTTC.